Below are 26 T cell receptor beta chains sequenced from a single sample in a study of T cell changes during pregnancy in multiple sclerosis. Here immunoSEQ multiplex PCR was the method, and the copy in TCRdb shows in-frame clones only, minus some. Found here are 89,000 or so clones, 90% to 95% of them singletons; the top ten hold approximately 3.3%. The sample in question was PBMCs, obtained in the first trimester of pregnancy. The source of these receptors is a female donor in good health, serving as a control in a pregnancy study. Some clones in this sample may be carry-over from other donors' samples.

The chain joins TRBV11-2 to TRBJ2-7, with 7 bases identical to TRBD2. With 1 base clipped from V and 0 bases from J, the junction kept 9 bases outside the gene matches. The CDR3 runs 17 residues. The V gene's germline CDR1 is SGHAT and CDR2 FQNNGV. The CDR3 sequence: CASSLGSWRESSYEQYF. The CDR3 DNA reads as TGTGCCAGCAGCTTAGGTTCGTGGCGGGAGAGCTCCTACGAGCAGTACTTC.

This sequence joins TRBV28 and TRBJ2-3; 9 nucleotides agree with TRBD1. The V segment lost 2 bases and the J segment 5 bases; nucleotides outside the gene matches: 8. The CDR3 runs to 16 residues. Germline values: CDR1 MDHEN, CDR2 SYDVKM. The CDR3 protein is CASSLSGNRGQDTQYF. The CDR3 DNA reads as TGTGCCAGCAGTTTAAGCGGTAACAGGGGGCAAGATACGCAGTATTTT.

V and J are TRBV18 and TRBJ2-3; 13 bases fit TRBD2. The V gene's germline CDR1 is KGHSH and CDR2 LQKENI. The CDR3 spans 18 residues. V lost 5 bases and J lost 0; bases outside the gene matches: 8. CDR3 coding DNA: TGTGCCAGCTCATCCCGGACTAGCGGGGGAACCAGCACAGATACGCAGTATTTT. Residues: CASSSRTSGGTSTDTQYF.

The chain is built from TRBV18 and TRBJ1-6, with a possible D match to TRBD1 (6 bases). V gave up 4 bases and J gave up 8 bases, with 12 bases separating them. This CDR3 spans 14 amino acids. Germline V gene data show CDR1 as KGHSH and CDR2 as LQKENI. In DNA form, the CDR3 reads TGTGCCAGCTCACGTAGCAGGGGAGATTCACCCCTCCACTTT. Translating gives CASSRSRGDSPLHF.

The chain combines TRBV7-9 with TRBJ2-6, with a weak D call TRBD2 (6 bases). The CDR3 runs 15 residues. Germline V gene lookup returns CDR1 SEHNR and CDR2 FQNEAQ (reference sequence). The ends were cut back, 2 bases at V and 2 bases at J, with 7 bases in the middle. CDR3 protein: CASSLRETGANVLTF. The CDR3 region has the DNA TGTGCCAGCAGCTTACGGGAGACTGGGGCCAACGTCCTGACTTTC.

The rearrangement links TRBV9 to TRBJ2-1, with TRBD2 identical over 10 bases. In germline, CDR1 is SGDLS, CDR2 YYNGEE. The CDR3 covers 16 residues. V shed 3 bases and J 4 bases; nucleotides not matched to a gene: 7. CDR3 coding DNA: TGTGCCAGCAGCGGTAGCGGGAGGATATTGTACAATGAGCAGTTCTTC. Translating gives CASSGSGRILYNEQFF.

This sequence joins TRBV7-7 and TRBJ2-6; D unresolved. Germline V gives CDR1 SSHAT, CDR2 FNYEAQ (reference sequence). The CDR3 has 16 residues. Trimming pared 0 bases from V and 4 bases from J, leaving 10 bases between. As DNA, the CDR3 is TGTGCCAGCAGCTTAGCGCAGACATCCGGGGCCAACGTCCTGACTTTC. Protein: CASSLAQTSGANVLTF.

Concerning this clone itself: At one boundary the junction diverges from the germline segment, which might be a read error. The V call is TRBV5-1, the J call TRBJ2-7; 8 positions match TRBD1. CDR3 length: 13 amino acids. CDR1 and CDR2 (germline): SGHRS, YFSETQ. Here the CDR3 reads CASSLGQGAYWDF. The CDR3 DNA reads as TGCGCCAGCAGCTTGGGTCAGGGGGCGTATTGGGACTTC.

The rearrangement links TRBV28 to TRBJ2-3, with TRBD1 matching 8 bases. The V gene end was trimmed by 1 base and the J gene end by 4 bases; junction bases not matched to a gene: 7. Per germline, CDR1 MDHEN and CDR2 SYDVKM. The CDR3 sequence is 16 residues long. The CDR3 DNA sequence: TGTGCCAGCAGTTTATATGTGACAGGGGACGCAGATACGCAGTATTTT. Protein: CASSLYVTGDADTQYF. Full variable domain (outside the CDR3, taken from reference TRBV28 and TRBJ2-3): DVKVTQSSRYLVKRTGEKVFLECVQDMDHENMFWYRQDPGLGLRLIYFSYDVKMKEKGDIPEGYSVSREKKERFSLILESASTNQTSMYLCASSLYVTGDADTQYFGPGTRLTVL.

The chain carries TRBV29-1 and TRBJ1-1, with a tentative D call TRBD1 (5 bases). The CDR3 extends over 12 amino acids. Germline V lookup: CDR1 SQVTM, CDR2 ANQGSEA. Trimming removed 7 bases at V and 7 bases at J, with 16 bases between. In DNA form, the CDR3 reads TGCAGCGGCCCCAAAGGGGTAAATGAAGCTTTCTTT. Protein: CSGPKGVNEAFF. The whole variable domain, remainder taken from reference TRBV29-1 and TRBJ1-1, is SAVISQKPSRDICQRGTSLTIQCQVDSQVTMMFWYRQQPGQSLTLIATANQGSEATYESGFVIDKFPISRPNLTFSTLTVSNMSPEDSSIYLCSGPKGVNEAFFGQGTRLTVV.

The genes are TRBV6-1 and TRBJ1-6; 8 bases agree with TRBD1. The germline V gene has CDR1 MNHNS and CDR2 SASEGT. J lost 9 bases, V lost 8 bases, and 12 bases had no gene match. The CDR3 is 15 residues long. CDR3: CASSSGQGAGSPLHF. CDR3 nucleotide sequence: TGTGCCAGCTCCAGTGGGCAGGGGGCCGGTTCACCCCTCCACTTT.

The chain uses TRBV28 and TRBJ1-5; 11 bases line up with TRBD1. Germline CDR1 and CDR2: MDHEN and SYDVKM. The CDR3 runs to 14 residues. V gave up 6 bases and J gave up 4 bases; unmatched junction bases: 2. The CDR3 nucleotides are TGTGCCAGCAGCGGACAGGGGGCAAATCAGCCCCAGCATTTT. Its protein is CASSGQGANQPQHF.

The chain employs TRBV28 and TRBJ1-2; 11 bases are shared with TRBD1. Germline CDR1 and CDR2: MDHEN and SYDVKM. The CDR3 sequence is 14 residues long. Trimming cost V 5 bases and J 5 bases; bases outside gene matches: 4. The chain's CDR3 is CASSQGDRGYGYTF. Here the CDR3 DNA reads TGTGCCAGCAGTCAAGGGGACAGGGGGTATGGCTACACCTTC.

V usage is TRBV6-5 and J usage is TRBJ2-5, with D possibly TRBD1 on 5 matching bases. CDR1 MNHEY and CDR2 SVGAGI come from the germline V gene. The CDR3 is 14 amino acids. The V end lost 2 bases, the J end lost 6 bases, and 13 bases lay between the germline ends. The CDR3: CASSYGRVGQTQYF. CDR3 bases: TGTGCCAGCAGTTACGGCAGGGTCGGACAGACCCAGTACTTC.

This clone was counted only a few times. The chain carries TRBV7-9 and TRBJ1-1; TRBD1 is a possible D gene (5 bases). V lost 5 bases to trimming and J lost 4 bases, with 11 bases between them. Germline lookup yields CDR1 SEHNR and CDR2 FQNEAQ (reference sequence). The CDR3 totals 13 residues. CDR3 protein: CASSALGGTEAFF. The CDR3 coding sequence is TGTGCCAGCAGCGCCTTGGGGGGCACTGAAGCTTTCTTT.

V and J are TRBV7-9 and TRBJ2-3; the D is unclear. CDR1 and CDR2 from the germline V gene are SEHNR and FQNEAQ (reference sequence). V lost 1 base to trimming and J lost 2 bases, with 10 bases between them. The CDR3 has 15 residues. CDR3 residues: CASSLGQILTDTQYF. CDR3 coding DNA: TGTGCCAGCAGCTTAGGGCAGATTCTCACAGATACGCAGTATTTT.

This clone is a singleton in its sample. V and J are TRBV7-8 and TRBJ2-2; tentatively, D is TRBD2 (5 bases). This CDR3 is 13 amino acids long. Germline lookup yields CDR1 SGHVS and CDR2 FQNEAQ. The ends were cut back, 3 bases at V and 4 bases at J, with 6 bases in the middle. CDR3: CASSFGGTGELFF. DNA for the CDR3: TGTGCCAGCAGCTTCGGAGGCACCGGGGAGCTGTTTTTT.

This rearrangement joins TRBV5-4 to TRBJ2-5, with 8 bases that match TRBD2. CDR1 and CDR2 from the germline V gene are SGHNT and YYREEE (reference sequence). The CDR3 contains 13 residues. V shed 4 bases and J 5 bases; nucleotides not matched to a gene: 4. The CDR3 sequence is CASSPGGSETQYF. CDR3 bases: TGTGCCAGCAGCCCGGGGGGGTCGGAGACCCAGTACTTC.

V is TRBV9 and J is TRBJ2-3; the D gene is possibly TRBD2 (6 bases). The CDR3 loop spans 16 amino acids. CDR1 and CDR2 from the germline V gene are SGDLS and YYNGEE. The V and J ends lost 6 bases and 1 base respectively, with 18 bases between them. This CDR3 is CASKDGGKRGTDTQYF. CDR3 DNA sequence: TGTGCCAGCAAGGATGGTGGTAAGCGGGGCACAGATACGCAGTATTTT.

The chain couples TRBV7-9 to TRBJ2-5; the D gene is possibly TRBD1 (5 bases). Germline lookup yields CDR1 SEHNR and CDR2 FQNEAQ (reference sequence). The CDR3 covers 13 residues. V was clipped by 7 bases and J by 3 bases, with 12 bases between them. The CDR3: CASIIPGKETQYF. In DNA, the CDR3 is TGTGCCAGCATCATTCCAGGGAAAGAGACCCAGTACTTC.

The chain uses TRBV9 and TRBJ1-3; no clear D gene. Germline CDR1 reads SGDLS; CDR2 reads YYNGEE. The V gene lost 3 bases and the J gene lost 4 bases, with 17 bases spanning the gap. The CDR3 spans 16 residues. CDR3 bases: TGTGCCAGCAGCGCCTCAAATAACCGCCGGGGAAACACCATATATTTT. Protein: CASSASNNRRGNTIYF.

The chain combines TRBV13 with TRBJ2-7; TRBD1 agrees at 7 bases. The CDR3 contains 14 residues. Trimming took 5 bases from V and 7 from J; bases not matched to a gene: 11. Germline-derived CDR1 and CDR2 are PRHDT and FYEKMQ (reference sequence). The CDR3 DNA reads as TGTGCCAGCAGCGTAATGACAGGGCTGGGGGAGCAGTACTTC. Its translation: CASSVMTGLGEQYF.

The chain is built from TRBV11-2 and TRBJ2-1, with D tentatively TRBD2 (6 bases). CDR1 is SGHAT and CDR2 is FQNNGV in the germline V gene. The V end lost 1 base, the J end lost 5 bases, and 18 bases lay between the germline ends. The CDR3 length is 17 residues. Here the CDR3 DNA reads TGTGCCAGCAGCTTAGGGTTTACGGGAGAGACTAACAATGAGCAGTTCTTC. Amino acids: CASSLGFTGETNNEQFF.

The V call is TRBV20-1, the J call TRBJ1-2; D gene ambiguous. CDR1 is DFQATT, CDR2 SNEGSKA, per germline (reference sequence). The CDR3 extends over 10 amino acids. The V gene lost 4 bases and the J gene lost 8 bases, with 8 bases spanning the gap. CDR3 coding DNA: TGCAGTGCTATAGCGGGGGGCTACACCTTC. Protein sequence: CSAIAGGYTF.

The chain combines TRBV28 with TRBJ1-5, with 7 bases matching TRBD1. Per the germline V gene, CDR1 is MDHEN and CDR2 is SYDVKM. Losses at the gene ends were 7 bases for V and 5 bases for J; bases not matched to a gene: 8. The CDR3 runs 14 residues. The CDR3 bases are TGTGCCAGCATCCCCGGGACAGTATATCAGCCCCAGCATTTT. This translates into CASIPGTVYQPQHF. Full variable domain (rest looked up from reference TRBV28 and TRBJ1-5): DVKVTQSSRYLVKRTGEKVFLECVQDMDHENMFWYRQDPGLGLRLIYFSYDVKMKEKGDIPEGYSVSREKKERFSLILESASTNQTSMYLCASIPGTVYQPQHFGDGTRLSIL.

The genes are TRBV27 and TRBJ1-2; D remains ambiguous. Looked up from germline, CDR1 is MNHEY and CDR2 is SMNVEV (reference sequence). This CDR3 has 13 amino acids. The germline V and J ends were trimmed by 6 bases and 4 bases, with 12 bases remaining between them. CDR3 region: CASRSTEIYGYTF. CDR3 DNA: TGTGCCAGCAGAAGTACAGAAATCTATGGCTACACCTTC.